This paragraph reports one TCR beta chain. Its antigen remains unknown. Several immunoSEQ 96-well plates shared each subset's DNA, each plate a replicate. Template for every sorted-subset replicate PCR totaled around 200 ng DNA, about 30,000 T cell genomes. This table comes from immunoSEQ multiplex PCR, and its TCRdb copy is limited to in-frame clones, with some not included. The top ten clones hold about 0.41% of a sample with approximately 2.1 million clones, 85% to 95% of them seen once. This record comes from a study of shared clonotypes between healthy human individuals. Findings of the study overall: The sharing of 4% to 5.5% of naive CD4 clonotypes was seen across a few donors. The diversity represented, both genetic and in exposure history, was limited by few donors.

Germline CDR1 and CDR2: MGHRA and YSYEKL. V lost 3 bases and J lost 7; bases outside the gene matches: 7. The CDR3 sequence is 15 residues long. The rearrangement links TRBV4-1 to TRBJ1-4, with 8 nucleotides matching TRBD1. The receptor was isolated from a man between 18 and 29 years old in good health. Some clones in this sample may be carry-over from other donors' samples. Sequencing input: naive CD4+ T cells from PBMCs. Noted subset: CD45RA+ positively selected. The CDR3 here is CASSQPGQGGEKLFF. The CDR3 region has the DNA TGCGCCAGCAGCCAGCCCGGACAGGGAGGTGAAAAACTGTTTTTT.